The 5 T cell receptor beta chains reported below all come from one sample, sequenced in a study of T-cell reconstitution after alpha-beta-depleted transplantation in children. The TCRbeta library was prepared with unique molecular identifiers. TCRdb processed the PCR reads anew with MiXCR; each CDR3 protein has one entry. Here the sample spans 600,000 to 700,000 distinct CDR3 sequences, around 13% being singletons. Here the sequenced sample was PBMCs, taken before TCRalphabeta/CD19-depleted stem cell transplant. The receptors were sampled from a girl aged 2 to 9 with congenital amegakaryocytic thrombocytopenia, due to receive a stem cell transplant.

This clonotype came up a few times. This chain links TRBV7-9 with TRBJ2-5; the D is unclear. The V gene lost 5 bases and the J gene lost 4 bases, with 14 bases spanning the gap. Germline lookup yields CDR1 SEHNR and CDR2 FQNEAQ (reference sequence). The CDR3 covers 14 residues. CDR3 loop: CASSKDPNVETQYF. The CDR3, as DNA: TGTGCCAGCAGCAAAGATCCTAACGTAGAGACCCAGTACTTC.

This clonotype was found a few times. The CDR3 region has the DNA TGTGCCAGCGGGGCTTCCGGCCAAGGCGAAGAGACCCAGTACTTC. It codes for CASGASGQGEETQYF. J is TRBJ2-5 and V is TRBV12-3 or TRBV12-4, with D tentatively TRBD1 (5 bases). The V end was cut by 8 bases, the J end by 3 bases, with 19 bases between. CDR3 size: 15 residues.

The sample holds many counts of this clonotype. This chain uses TRBV6-1 with TRBJ1-6; the D is unclear. The germline V gene encodes CDR1 MNHNS and CDR2 SASEGT. V lost 2 bases and J 7 bases, leaving 3 bases between the germline ends. The CDR3 loop spans 12 amino acids. The CDR3 reads CASSEQNSPLHF. The CDR3 DNA reads TGTGCCAGCAGTGAACAGAATTCACCCCTCCACTTT.

This clonotype was picked up a small number of times. V is TRBV6-2 or TRBV6-3 and J is TRBJ2-7; D not certain. The V end lost 4 bases, the J end lost 6 bases, and 10 bases lay between the germline ends. Germline V gene sequence: CDR1 MNHEY, CDR2 SVGEGT. The CDR3 contains 12 residues. CDR3 sequence: CASSSPGPEQYF. The DNA of the CDR3 is TGTGCCAGCAGTTCTCCCGGGCCCGAGCAGTACTTC.

This clonotype has ten or more counts. This CDR3 reads CASIASAGNQYEQYF. In nucleotides, the CDR3 is TGTGCCAGCATCGCGTCAGCGGGCAACCAATACGAGCAGTACTTC. This chain connects TRBV5-6 to TRBJ2-7, with D possibly being TRBD2 (6 bases). CDR1 and CDR2 from the germline V gene are SGHDT and YYEEEE. The CDR3 length is 15 residues. With 6 bases removed from V and 4 bases from J, the gap between germline ends came to 20 bases.